What follows is one T cell receptor (beta chain) and its context. Germline assignment: CDR1 SGHTS and CDR2 YDEGEE. The V end was cut by 5 bases, the J end by 8 bases, with 24 bases between. The CDR3 consists of 16 residues. Per the authors' pipeline: Amplification with reference gene primers provided the estimates of nucleated cell counts. Repertoires were generated with immunoSEQ multiplex PCR, while TCRdb's copy carries only in-frame clones and drops some. That table furnishes V, J and clone size, whereas the DNA furnished D and trimming. This sample yields more than 150,000 clones, of which about 88% are seen a single time; 0.99% belongs to the top ten. The source of the sample is a study of blood T cell repertoires in COVID-19. Study summary: The United States, Italy and Spain were the sources of the acute and convalescent COVID-19 samples. Sources were T cells, B-cell-depleted T cells, or PBMCs; the material itself was cDNA or gDNA.

Sequencing used peripheral blood. The rearrangement uses TRBV5-8 and TRBJ2-3; possible D gene TRBD2, 7 bases. This receptor was identified in a man aged 18 to 35 with acute or convalescent COVID-19. Written as DNA, the CDR3 is TGTGCCAGCAGTTCGGGGGGCACGCTTAAGAGGATTACGCAGTATTTT. Translating it yields CASSSGGTLKRITQYF.